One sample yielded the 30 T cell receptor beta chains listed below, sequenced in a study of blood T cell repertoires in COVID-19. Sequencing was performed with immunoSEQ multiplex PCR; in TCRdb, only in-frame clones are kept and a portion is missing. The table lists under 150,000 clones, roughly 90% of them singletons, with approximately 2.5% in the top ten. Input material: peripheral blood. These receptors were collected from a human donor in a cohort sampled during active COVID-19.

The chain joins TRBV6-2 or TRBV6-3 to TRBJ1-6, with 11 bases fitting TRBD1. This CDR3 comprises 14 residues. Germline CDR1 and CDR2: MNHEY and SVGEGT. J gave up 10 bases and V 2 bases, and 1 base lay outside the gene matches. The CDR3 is CASSYGTGGSPLHF. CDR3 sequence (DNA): TGTGCCAGCAGTTACGGGACAGGGGGATCACCCCTCCACTTT.

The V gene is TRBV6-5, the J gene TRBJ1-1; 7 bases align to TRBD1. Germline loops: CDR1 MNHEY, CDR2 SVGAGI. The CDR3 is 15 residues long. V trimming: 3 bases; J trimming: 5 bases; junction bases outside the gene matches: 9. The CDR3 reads CASSYRQSGGTEAFF. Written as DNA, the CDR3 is TGTGCCAGCAGTTATAGACAGTCAGGGGGAACTGAAGCTTTCTTT.

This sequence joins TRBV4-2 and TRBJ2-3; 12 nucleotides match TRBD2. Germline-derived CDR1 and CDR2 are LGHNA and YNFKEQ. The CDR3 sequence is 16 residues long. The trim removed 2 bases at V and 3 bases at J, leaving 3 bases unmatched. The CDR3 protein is CASSQRLAGVTDTQYF. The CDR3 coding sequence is TGTGCCAGCAGCCAAAGACTAGCGGGGGTTACAGATACGCAGTATTTT.

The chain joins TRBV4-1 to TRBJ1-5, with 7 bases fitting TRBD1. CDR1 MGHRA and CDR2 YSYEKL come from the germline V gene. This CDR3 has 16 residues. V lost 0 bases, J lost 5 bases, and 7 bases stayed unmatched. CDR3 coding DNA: TGCGCCAGCAGCCAAGATAGGGGGGACAGTCATCAGCCCCAGCATTTT. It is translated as CASSQDRGDSHQPQHF.

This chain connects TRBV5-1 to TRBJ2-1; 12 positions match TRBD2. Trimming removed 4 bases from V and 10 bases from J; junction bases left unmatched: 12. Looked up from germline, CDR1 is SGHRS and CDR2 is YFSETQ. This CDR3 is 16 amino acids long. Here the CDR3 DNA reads TGCGCCAGCAGCCTTACGGCGACTAGCGGGAGTGGCGAGCAGTTCTTC. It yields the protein CASSLTATSGSGEQFF.

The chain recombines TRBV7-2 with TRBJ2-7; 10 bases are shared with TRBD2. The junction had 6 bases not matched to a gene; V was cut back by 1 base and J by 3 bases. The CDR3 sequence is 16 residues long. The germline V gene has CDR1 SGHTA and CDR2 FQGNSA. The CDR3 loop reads CASSLEAGGPGYEQYF. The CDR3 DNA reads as TGTGCCAGCAGCTTAGAAGCGGGAGGGCCGGGCTACGAGCAGTACTTC.

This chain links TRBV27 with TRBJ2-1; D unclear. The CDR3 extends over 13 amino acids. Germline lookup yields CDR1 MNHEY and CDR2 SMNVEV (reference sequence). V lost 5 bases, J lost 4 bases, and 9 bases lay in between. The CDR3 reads CASSLTEYNEQFF. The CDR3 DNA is TGTGCCAGCAGTCTGACTGAATACAATGAGCAGTTCTTC.

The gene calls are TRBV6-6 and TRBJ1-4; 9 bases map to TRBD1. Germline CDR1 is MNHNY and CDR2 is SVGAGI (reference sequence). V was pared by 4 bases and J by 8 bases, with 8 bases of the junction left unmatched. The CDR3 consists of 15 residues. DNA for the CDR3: TGTGCCAGCAGTTCCACCGGGACAGGGAAAGAAAAACTGTTTTTT. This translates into CASSSTGTGKEKLFF.

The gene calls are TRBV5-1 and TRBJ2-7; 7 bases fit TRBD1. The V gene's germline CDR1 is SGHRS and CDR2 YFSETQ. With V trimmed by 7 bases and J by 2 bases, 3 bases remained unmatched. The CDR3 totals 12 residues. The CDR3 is CASQGQPYEQYF. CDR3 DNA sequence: TGCGCCAGCCAGGGACAGCCCTACGAGCAGTACTTC.

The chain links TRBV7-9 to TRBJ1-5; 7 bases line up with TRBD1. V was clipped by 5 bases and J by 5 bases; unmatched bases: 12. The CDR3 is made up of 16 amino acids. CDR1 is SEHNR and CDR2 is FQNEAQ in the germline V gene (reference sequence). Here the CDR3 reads CASSHGQRTGDQPQHF. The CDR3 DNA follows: TGTGCCAGCAGCCACGGCCAGCGGACAGGCGATCAGCCCCAGCATTTT. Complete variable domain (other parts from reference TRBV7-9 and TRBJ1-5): DTGVSQNPRHKITKRGQNVTFRCDPISEHNRLYWYRQTLGQGPEFLTYFQNEAQLEKSRLLSDRFSAERPKGSFSTLEIQRTEQGDSAMYLCASSHGQRTGDQPQHFGDGTRLSIL.

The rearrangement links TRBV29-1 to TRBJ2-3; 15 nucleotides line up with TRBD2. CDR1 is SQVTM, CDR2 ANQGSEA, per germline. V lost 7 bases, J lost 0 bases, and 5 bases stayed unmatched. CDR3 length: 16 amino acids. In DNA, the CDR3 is TGCAGCGCCGGGACTAGCGGGGGGACTAGCACAGATACGCAGTATTTT. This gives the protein CSAGTSGGTSTDTQYF.

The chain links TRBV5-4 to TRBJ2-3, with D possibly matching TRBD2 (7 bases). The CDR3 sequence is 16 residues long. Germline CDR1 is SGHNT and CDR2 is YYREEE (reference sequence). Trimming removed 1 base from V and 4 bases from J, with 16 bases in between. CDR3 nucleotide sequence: TGTGCCAGCAGCTTGAAGGAGTGGGGGGGCCCAGATACGCAGTATTTT. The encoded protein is CASSLKEWGGPDTQYF.

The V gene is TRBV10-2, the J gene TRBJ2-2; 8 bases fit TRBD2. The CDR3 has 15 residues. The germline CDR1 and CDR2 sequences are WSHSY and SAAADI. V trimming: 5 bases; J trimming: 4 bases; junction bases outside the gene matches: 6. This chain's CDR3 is CASSPSRGGTGELFF. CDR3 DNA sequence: TGCGCCAGCAGTCCTTCACGGGGGGGCACCGGGGAGCTGTTTTTT.

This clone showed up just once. CDR3 DNA sequence: TGTGCCAGCACCCTCCTACCTAGCGGGAGGACCTACGAGCAGTACTTC. Protein: CASTLLPSGRTYEQYF. This sequence joins TRBV2 and TRBJ2-7; 11 nucleotides agree with TRBD2. After removal of 7 bases from V and 2 bases from J, the junction contained 10 bases not matched to a gene. Germline values: CDR1 SNHLY, CDR2 FYNNEI. The CDR3 length is 16 residues. Supplemented by reference TRBV2 and TRBJ2-7, the full variable domain reads EPEVTQTPSHQVTQMGQEVILRCVPISNHLYFYWYRQILGQKVEFLVSFYNNEISEKSEIFDDQFSVERPDGSNFTLKIRSTKLEDSAMYFCASTLLPSGRTYEQYFGPGTRLTVT.

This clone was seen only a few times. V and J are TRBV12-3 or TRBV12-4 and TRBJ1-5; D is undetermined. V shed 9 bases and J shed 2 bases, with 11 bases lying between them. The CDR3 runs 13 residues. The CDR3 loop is CASSVGGNQPQHF. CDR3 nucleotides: TGTGCCAGTTCCGTGGGCGGCAATCAGCCCCAGCATTTT.

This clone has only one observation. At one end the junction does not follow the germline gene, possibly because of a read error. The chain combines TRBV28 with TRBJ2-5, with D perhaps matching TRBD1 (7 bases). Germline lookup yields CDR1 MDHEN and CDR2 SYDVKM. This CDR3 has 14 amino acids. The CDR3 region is CASSRRGDQETQYF. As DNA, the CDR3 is TGTGCCAGCAGCCGCAGGGGGGACCAGGAGACCCAGTACTTC.

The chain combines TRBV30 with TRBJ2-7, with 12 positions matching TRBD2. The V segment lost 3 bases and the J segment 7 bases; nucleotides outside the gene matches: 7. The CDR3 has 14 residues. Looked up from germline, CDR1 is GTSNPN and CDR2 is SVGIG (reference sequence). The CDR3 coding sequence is TGTGCCTGGAGGAGGACTAGCGGGATAGGGGAGCAGTACTTC. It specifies CAWRRTSGIGEQYF. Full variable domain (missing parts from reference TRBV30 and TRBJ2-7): SQTIHQWPATLVQPVGSPLSLECTVEGTSNPNLYWYRQAAGRGLQLLFYSVGIGQISSEVPQNLSASRPQDRQFILSSKKLLLSDSGFYLCAWRRTSGIGEQYFGPGTRLTVT.

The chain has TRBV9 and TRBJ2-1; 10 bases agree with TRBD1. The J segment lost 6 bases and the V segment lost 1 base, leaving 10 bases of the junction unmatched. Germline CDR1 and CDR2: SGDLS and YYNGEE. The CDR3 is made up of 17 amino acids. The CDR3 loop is CASSVSPGTGVGNEQFF. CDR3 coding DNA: TGTGCCAGCAGCGTATCTCCCGGGACAGGGGTGGGCAATGAGCAGTTCTTC.

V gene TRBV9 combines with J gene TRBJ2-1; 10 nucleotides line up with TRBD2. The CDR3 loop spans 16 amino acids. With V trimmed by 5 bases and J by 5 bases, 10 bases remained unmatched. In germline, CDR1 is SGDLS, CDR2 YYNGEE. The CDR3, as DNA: TGTGCCAGCAGTTCCTGGGGGCTAGCGGGAGACAATGAGCAGTTCTTC. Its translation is CASSSWGLAGDNEQFF.

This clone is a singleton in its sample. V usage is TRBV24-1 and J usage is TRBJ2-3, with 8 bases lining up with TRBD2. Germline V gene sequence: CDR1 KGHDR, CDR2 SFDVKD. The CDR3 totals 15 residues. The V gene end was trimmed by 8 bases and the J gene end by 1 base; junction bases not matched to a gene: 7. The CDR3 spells CATNAGGGGTDTQYF. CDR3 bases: TGTGCCACCAATGCGGGGGGCGGGGGCACAGATACGCAGTATTTT.

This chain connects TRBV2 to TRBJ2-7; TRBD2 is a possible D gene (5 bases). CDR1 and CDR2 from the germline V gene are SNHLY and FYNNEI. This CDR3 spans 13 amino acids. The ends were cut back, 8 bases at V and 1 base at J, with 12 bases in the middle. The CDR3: CASDDRDSYEQYF. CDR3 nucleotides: TGTGCCAGCGACGATCGGGATTCCTACGAGCAGTACTTC.

CDR3: CASSERGGGTYNEQFF. Here the CDR3 DNA reads TGTGCCAGCAGTGAGAGGGGCGGGGGGACTTACAATGAGCAGTTCTTC. This rearrangement joins TRBV6-1 to TRBJ2-1; 8 bases line up with TRBD2. Germline CDR1 reads MNHNS; CDR2 reads SASEGT. Losses at the gene ends were 3 bases for V and 4 bases for J; bases not matched to a gene: 8. The CDR3 extends over 16 amino acids.

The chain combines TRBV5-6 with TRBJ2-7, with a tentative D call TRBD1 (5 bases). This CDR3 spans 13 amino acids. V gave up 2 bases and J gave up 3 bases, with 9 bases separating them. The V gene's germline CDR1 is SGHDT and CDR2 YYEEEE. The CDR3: CASSFDRNYEQYF. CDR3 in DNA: TGTGCCAGCAGCTTTGACAGAAACTACGAGCAGTACTTC.

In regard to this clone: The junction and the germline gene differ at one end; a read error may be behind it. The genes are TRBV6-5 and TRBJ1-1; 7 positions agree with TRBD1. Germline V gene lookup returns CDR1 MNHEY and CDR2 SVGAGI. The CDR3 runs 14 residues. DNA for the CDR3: TGTGCCAGCCATCCGGGACAGCGAATTGGACCTTTGTGTTTT. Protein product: CASHPGQRIGPLCF.

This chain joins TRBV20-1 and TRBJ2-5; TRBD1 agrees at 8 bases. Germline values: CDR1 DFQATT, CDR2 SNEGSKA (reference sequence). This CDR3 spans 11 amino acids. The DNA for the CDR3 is TGCAGCCTCAGGGGGCGGGAGACCCAGTACTTC. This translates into CSLRGRETQYF.

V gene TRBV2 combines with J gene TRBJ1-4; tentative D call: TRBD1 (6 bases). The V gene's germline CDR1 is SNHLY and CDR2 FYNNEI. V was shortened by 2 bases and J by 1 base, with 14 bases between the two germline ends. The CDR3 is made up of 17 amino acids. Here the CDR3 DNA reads TGTGCCAGCAGTGAATCGACAGGCGTACTAACTAATGAAAAACTGTTTTTT. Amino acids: CASSESTGVLTNEKLFF.

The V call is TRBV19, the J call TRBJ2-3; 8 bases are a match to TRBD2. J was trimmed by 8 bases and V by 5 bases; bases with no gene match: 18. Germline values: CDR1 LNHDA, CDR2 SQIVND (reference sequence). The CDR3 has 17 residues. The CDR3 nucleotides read TGTGCCAGTAGTTGGGCCCTCCAGCGGGGGATCGCTGCTACGCAGTATTTT. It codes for CASSWALQRGIAATQYF.

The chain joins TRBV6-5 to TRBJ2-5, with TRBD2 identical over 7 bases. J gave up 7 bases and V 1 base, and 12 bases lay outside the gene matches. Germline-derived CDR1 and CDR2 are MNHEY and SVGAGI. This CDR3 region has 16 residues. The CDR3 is CASSYLSGGELRTQYF. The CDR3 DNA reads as TGTGCCAGCAGTTACTTGTCGGGGGGTGAATTGCGGACCCAGTACTTC.

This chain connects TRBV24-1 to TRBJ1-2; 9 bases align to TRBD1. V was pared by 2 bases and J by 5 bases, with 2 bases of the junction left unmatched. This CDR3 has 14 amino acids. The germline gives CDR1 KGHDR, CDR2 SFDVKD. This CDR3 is CATSDSGTGYGYTF. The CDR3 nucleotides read TGTGCCACCAGTGATTCCGGGACAGGGTATGGCTACACCTTC.

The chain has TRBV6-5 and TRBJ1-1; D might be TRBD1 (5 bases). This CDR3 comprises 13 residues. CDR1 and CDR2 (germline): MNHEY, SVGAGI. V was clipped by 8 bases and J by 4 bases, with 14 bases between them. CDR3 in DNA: TGTGCCAGCGGGGCCCTTTTTACCACTGAAGCTTTCTTT. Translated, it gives CASGALFTTEAFF.